Shown below are 15 T cell receptor beta chains from a single sample sequenced in a study of blood T cell repertoires in COVID-19. Clones were sequenced by immunoSEQ multiplex PCR, and TCRdb holds only the in-frame ones, with some missing. This table holds fewer than 50,000 clones, nearly 90% found once. Input material: peripheral blood. Receptors originate from a man in his 60s with COVID-19, enrolled during active disease.

The chain carries TRBV3-1 (or the pseudogene TRBV3-2) and TRBJ1-6, with D possibly being TRBD1 (5 bases). The V gene's germline CDR1 is LGHDT and CDR2 YNNKEL (reference sequence). CDR3 size: 13 residues. Trimming pared 8 bases from V and 6 bases from J, leaving 11 bases between. The CDR3 DNA sequence: TGTGCCAGCCACCAGGGCCGTAATTCACCCCTCCACTTT. As protein: CASHQGRNSPLHF.

This rearrangement joins TRBV20-1 to TRBJ1-1, with D hard to call. The CDR3 totals 17 residues. The V end lost 6 bases, the J end lost 0 bases, and 23 bases lay between the germline ends. The germline CDR1 and CDR2 sequences are DFQATT and SNEGSKA (reference sequence). The DNA for the CDR3 is TGCAGTGCAAGTACAGCTACCCCCGGAATTATGAACACTGAAGCTTTCTTT. Translation gives CSASTATPGIMNTEAFF.

V gene TRBV19 combines with J gene TRBJ2-7; 7 positions agree with TRBD1. Trimming at V came to 0 bases and at J to 0 bases, leaving 5 bases not matched to a gene. The V gene's germline CDR1 is LNHDA and CDR2 SQIVND (reference sequence). The CDR3 runs 16 residues. The CDR3 reads CASSIDDRVASYEQYF. CDR3 nucleotides: TGTGCCAGTAGTATAGACGACAGGGTTGCCTCCTACGAGCAGTACTTC.

This sequence joins TRBV20-1 and TRBJ2-7, with D unresolved. The germline V and J ends were trimmed by 3 bases and 2 bases, with 5 bases remaining between them. The CDR3 covers 11 residues. Germline V gives CDR1 DFQATT, CDR2 SNEGSKA (reference sequence). The DNA of the CDR3 is TGCAGTGCTAGTCCTACCTACGAGCAGTACTTC. Amino acid sequence: CSASPTYEQYF.

The chain joins TRBV5-1 to TRBJ1-5; D is possibly TRBD1 (6 bases). The length of the CDR3 is 15 residues. CDR1 is SGHRS, CDR2 YFSETQ, per germline. V was trimmed by 0 bases and J by 8 bases, leaving 15 bases between them. CDR3 sequence (DNA): TGCGCCAGCAGCTTGGGGGGGACAAAGATGGAGCCCCAGCATTTT. It is translated as CASSLGGTKMEPQHF.

The chain links TRBV6-5 to TRBJ2-1, with 7 bases matching TRBD2. Germline lookup yields CDR1 MNHEY and CDR2 SVGAGI. There are 15 residues in the CDR3. Trimming removed 0 bases from V and 8 bases from J; junction bases left unmatched: 7. CDR3 amino acids: CASSYSRTRPDEQFF. The CDR3 DNA sequence: TGTGCCAGCAGTTACTCACGGACTAGACCGGATGAGCAGTTCTTC.

The V call is TRBV12-5, the J call TRBJ1-5; 7 positions agree with TRBD1. V shed 6 bases, J shed 5 bases, and the junction held 13 bases outside the gene matches. In germline, CDR1 is LGHNT, CDR2 FRNRAP. The CDR3 sequence is 16 residues long. The CDR3 loop is CASGGDSSEGDQPQHF. The CDR3 DNA follows: TGTGCTAGTGGGGGGGACAGTTCTGAAGGAGATCAGCCCCAGCATTTT.

In nucleotides, the CDR3 is TGTGCCAGCAGCCAGCTAGGACAGGGAGCACAGACCCAGTACTTC. It is translated as CASSQLGQGAQTQYF. V gene TRBV7-2 combines with J gene TRBJ2-5, with 8 bases identical to TRBD1. Germline-derived CDR1 and CDR2 are SGHTA and FQGNSA. This CDR3 is 15 amino acids long. Trimming took 5 bases from V and 6 from J; bases not matched to a gene: 11.

The chain links TRBV3-1 (or the pseudogene TRBV3-2) to TRBJ2-3; D is perhaps TRBD1 (5 bases). V was cut by 4 bases and J by 3 bases, with 8 bases left in between. Germline V gene sequence: CDR1 LGHDT, CDR2 YNNKEL (reference sequence). The CDR3 is made up of 13 amino acids. The CDR3, as DNA: TGTGCCAGCAGCCCAAGACAGACAGATACGCAGTATTTT. Translated, it gives CASSPRQTDTQYF.

The J gene is TRBJ2-2, the V gene TRBV27; 12 bases map to TRBD1. With V trimmed by 6 bases and J by 5 bases, 7 bases remained unmatched. Germline CDR1 is MNHEY and CDR2 is SMNVEV (reference sequence). This CDR3 is built from 16 residues. Here the CDR3 DNA reads TGTGCCAGCAGAGACGGGACAGGGGGCAGAACCGGGGAGCTGTTTTTT. Its translation: CASRDGTGGRTGELFF.

The chain joins TRBV24-1 to TRBJ2-1; D perhaps matches TRBD2 (5 bases). The CDR3 spans 12 residues. V lost 8 bases, J lost 6 bases, and 10 bases lay in between. Per germline, CDR1 KGHDR and CDR2 SFDVKD. Written as DNA, the CDR3 is TGTGCCACCAAGGTACGGGGCAATGAGCAGTTCTTC. Residues: CATKVRGNEQFF.

The chain couples TRBV5-4 to TRBJ2-3; the match to TRBD2 covers 11 bases. With V trimmed by 6 bases and J by 3 bases, 3 bases remained unmatched. Per the germline V gene, CDR1 is SGHNT and CDR2 is YYREEE (reference sequence). CDR3 length: 14 amino acids. CDR3 protein: CASTLAGGTDTQYF. The CDR3 DNA sequence: TGTGCCAGCACTTTAGCGGGAGGGACAGATACGCAGTATTTT.

The count of this clone is one. The chain couples TRBV11-2 to TRBJ1-2; D may be TRBD1 (5 bases). The V and J ends lost 8 bases and 7 bases respectively, with 17 bases between them. CDR1 is SGHAT, CDR2 FQNNGV, per germline. This CDR3 has 13 residues. CDR3 sequence: CASGDRGMAGYTF. CDR3 DNA sequence: TGTGCCAGCGGGGACCGGGGGATGGCTGGCTACACCTTC.

The chain links TRBV28 to TRBJ2-2; TRBD2 is a possible D gene (6 bases). The CDR3 is 16 amino acids. Trimming took off 6 bases at V and 1 base at J, with 15 bases between the two ends. Germline assignment: CDR1 MDHEN and CDR2 SYDVKM. The CDR3 DNA reads as TGTGCCAGCAGCCAATTATTAGCGGTGAACACCGGGGAGCTGTTTTTT. Its translation is CASSQLLAVNTGELFF. The entire variable domain, with the rest obtained from reference TRBV28 and TRBJ2-2, is as follows: DVKVTQSSRYLVKRTGEKVFLECVQDMDHENMFWYRQDPGLGLRLIYFSYDVKMKEKGDIPEGYSVSREKKERFSLILESASTNQTSMYLCASSQLLAVNTGELFFGEGSRLTVL.

The gene calls are TRBV12-5 and TRBJ2-1; the D gene is possibly TRBD2 (5 bases). The V end was cut by 1 base, the J end by 8 bases, with 18 bases between. The CDR3 runs 16 residues. CDR1 and CDR2 from the germline V gene are LGHNT and FRNRAP. Here the CDR3 DNA reads TGTGCTAGTGGTTTGGGTTTTTCGGGATCTGGCGATGAGCAGTTCTTC. Translated: CASGLGFSGSGDEQFF.